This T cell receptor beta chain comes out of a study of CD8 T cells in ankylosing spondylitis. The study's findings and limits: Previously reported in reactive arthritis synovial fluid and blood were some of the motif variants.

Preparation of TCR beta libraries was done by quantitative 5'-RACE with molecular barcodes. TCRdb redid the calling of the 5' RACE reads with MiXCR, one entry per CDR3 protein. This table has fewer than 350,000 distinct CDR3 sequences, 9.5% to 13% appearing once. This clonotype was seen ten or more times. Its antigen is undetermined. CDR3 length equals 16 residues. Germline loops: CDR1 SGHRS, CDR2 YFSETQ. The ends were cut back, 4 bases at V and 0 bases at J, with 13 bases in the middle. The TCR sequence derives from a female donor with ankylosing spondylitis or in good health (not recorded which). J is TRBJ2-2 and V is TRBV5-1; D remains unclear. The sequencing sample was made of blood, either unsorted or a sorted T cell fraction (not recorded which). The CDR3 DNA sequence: TGCGCCAGCAGCCCGGCGGTCACATCGAACACCGGGGAGCTGTTTTTT. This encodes CASSPAVTSNTGELFF.